What follows is one T cell receptor (beta chain) and its context. This CDR3 comprises 17 residues. Germline-derived CDR1 and CDR2 are SGHRS and YFSETQ. The source of the sample is a study of shared clonotypes between healthy human individuals. Generated by immunoSEQ multiplex PCR, the TCRdb table keeps only in-frame clones and is missing some. The repertoire consists of around 2.5 million clones, with over 85% occurring once and the leading ten covering roughly 0.39%. V is TRBV5-1 and J is TRBJ2-5, with 8 bases lining up with TRBD2. The closer fit of TRBJ2-7 to the DNA end suggests the J call may be wrong. This sequence was found in a man aged 18 to 30 in good health. Some clones in this sample may be carry-over from other donors' samples. The sample taken for sequencing was naive CD4+ T cells from PBMCs. Documented subset: CD45RA+ positively selected. The CDR3 DNA sequence: TGCGCCAGACCCTGTAACCCTAGCGGGTCCGTGTCCTACGAGCAGTACTTC. Residues: CARPCNPSGSVSYEQYF.